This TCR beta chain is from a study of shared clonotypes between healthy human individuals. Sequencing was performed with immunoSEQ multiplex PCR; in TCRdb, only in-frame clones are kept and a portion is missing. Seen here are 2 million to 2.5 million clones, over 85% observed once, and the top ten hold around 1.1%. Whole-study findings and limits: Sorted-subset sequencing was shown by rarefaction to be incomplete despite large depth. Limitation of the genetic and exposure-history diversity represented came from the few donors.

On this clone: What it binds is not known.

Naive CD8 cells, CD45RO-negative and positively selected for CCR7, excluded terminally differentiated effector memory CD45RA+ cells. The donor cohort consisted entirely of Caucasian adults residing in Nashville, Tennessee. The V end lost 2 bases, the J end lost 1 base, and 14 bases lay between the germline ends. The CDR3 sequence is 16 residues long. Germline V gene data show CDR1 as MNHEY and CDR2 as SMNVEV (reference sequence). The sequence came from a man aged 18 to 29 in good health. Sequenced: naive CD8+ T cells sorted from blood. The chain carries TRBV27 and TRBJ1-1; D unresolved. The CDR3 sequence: CASSLRNGPWNTEAFF. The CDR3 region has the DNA TGTGCCAGCAGTTTACGGAACGGGCCGTGGAACACTGAAGCTTTCTTT.